Following are 6 T cell receptor beta chains from one sample sequenced in a study of blood T cell repertoires in COVID-19. This table comes from immunoSEQ multiplex PCR, and its TCRdb copy is limited to in-frame clones, with some not included. The data show 300,000 or so clones, roughly 85% seen once. Sequenced sample: PBMCs or T cells enriched from blood (not recorded which). The source of these receptors is a middle-aged woman with acute COVID-19.

In this sample, this clone turned up a few times. CDR3 DNA: TGCAGTGGCGGGGCGAATGAGCAGTTCTTC. Its translation: CSGGANEQFF. This rearrangement joins TRBV29-1 to TRBJ2-1, with D possibly being TRBD2 (6 bases). The CDR3 spans 10 residues. The germline V gene has CDR1 SQVTM and CDR2 ANQGSEA.

The chain carries TRBV6-6 and TRBJ2-7; weak D call: TRBD2 (5 bases). V lost 3 bases to trimming and J lost 8 bases, with 14 bases between them. This CDR3 comprises 13 residues. Per germline, CDR1 MNHNY and CDR2 SVGAGI (reference sequence). In DNA, the CDR3 is TGTGCCAGCAGTTATCTGGGCTCGGGGAAGCAGTACTTC. It is translated as CASSYLGSGKQYF.

The V and J genes are TRBV5-1 and TRBJ1-4; D unclear. The CDR3 spans 14 residues. Germline CDR1 and CDR2: SGHRS and YFSETQ. The V and J ends lost 0 bases and 8 bases respectively, with 11 bases between them. The CDR3 DNA follows: TGCGCCAGCAGCTTGGCGCCAGCGGGGGAAAAACTGTTTTTT. Amino acid sequence: CASSLAPAGEKLFF.

The CDR3 sequence: CATGANEKLFF. CDR3 coding DNA: TGTGCCACCGGGGCTAATGAAAAACTGTTTTTT. V is TRBV12-3 or TRBV12-4 and J is TRBJ1-4; D gene ambiguous. V was clipped by 10 bases and J by 3 bases, with 6 bases between them. This CDR3 region has 11 residues.

V is TRBV4-3 and J is TRBJ1-6; D is undetermined. In germline, CDR1 is LGHNA, CDR2 YSLEER. This CDR3 comprises 16 residues. V was shortened by 1 base and J by 6 bases, with 13 bases between the two germline ends. The CDR3 protein is CASSQVGGSGNSPLHF. The CDR3 nucleotides are TGCGCCAGCAGCCAAGTGGGAGGGAGCGGTAATTCACCCCTCCACTTT.

The chain couples TRBV6-5 to TRBJ2-7, with TRBD1 identical over 8 bases. The V and J ends lost 6 bases and 4 bases, in that order; junction bases with no gene match: 11. The CDR3 length is 15 residues. Germline values: CDR1 MNHEY, CDR2 SVGAGI. The CDR3 region is CASRVQGAGAYEQYF. CDR3 sequence (DNA): TGTGCCAGCAGAGTTCAGGGGGCCGGAGCTTACGAGCAGTACTTC.